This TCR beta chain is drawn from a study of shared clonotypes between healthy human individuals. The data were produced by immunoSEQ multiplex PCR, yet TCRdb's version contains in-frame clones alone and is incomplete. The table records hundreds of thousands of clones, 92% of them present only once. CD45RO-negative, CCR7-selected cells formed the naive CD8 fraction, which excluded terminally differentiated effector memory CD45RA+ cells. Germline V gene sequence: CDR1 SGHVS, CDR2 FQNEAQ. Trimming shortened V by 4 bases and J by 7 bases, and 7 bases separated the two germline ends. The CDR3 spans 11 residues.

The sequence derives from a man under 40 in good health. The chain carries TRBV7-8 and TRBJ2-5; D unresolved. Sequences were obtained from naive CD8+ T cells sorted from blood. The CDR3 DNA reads TGTGCCAGCAGCTCCGGGTCGACCCAGTACTTC. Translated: CASSSGSTQYF.